Below are 23 T cell receptor beta chains sequenced from a single sample in a study of blood T cell repertoires in COVID-19. Generated by immunoSEQ multiplex PCR, the TCRdb table keeps only in-frame clones and is missing some. The sample contains 250,000 or so clones, 86% of which appear only once. Sequenced input: peripheral blood. These TCRs come from a woman in her twenties or thirties with active or convalescent COVID-19.

V gene TRBV6-7 combines with J gene TRBJ2-7, with TRBD1 as a possible D gene (5 bases). TRBV6-7 is an open reading frame, and its role is uncertain. The CDR3 loop spans 12 amino acids. Trimming pared 8 bases from V and 3 bases from J, leaving 11 bases between. The CDR3 sequence: CASVWGGYEQYF. The CDR3 coding sequence is TGTGCCAGCGTGTGGGGCGGCTACGAGCAGTACTTC.

The chain recombines TRBV5-5 with TRBJ1-1; 7 nucleotides align to TRBD1. The CDR3 runs to 12 residues. Looked up from germline, CDR1 is SGHKS and CDR2 is YYEKEE (reference sequence). J lost 8 bases, V lost 4 bases, and 5 bases had no gene match. This chain's CDR3 is CASSPSTGEAFF. CDR3 nucleotide sequence: TGTGCCAGCAGCCCCTCGACAGGGGAAGCTTTCTTT.

The chain joins TRBV5-8 to TRBJ1-5, with 7 positions matching TRBD1. The CDR3 is 14 residues long. Looked up from germline, CDR1 is SGHTS and CDR2 is YDEGEE. V dropped 4 bases and J dropped 3; count of bases not matched to a gene: 4. CDR3 DNA: TGTGCCAGCAGCCCGGGACAGCTCAATCAGCCCCAGCATTTT. Protein product: CASSPGQLNQPQHF.

This chain links TRBV30 with TRBJ2-5; D gene uncertain. Germline assignment: CDR1 GTSNPN and CDR2 SVGIG (reference sequence). Trimming removed 4 bases from V and 3 bases from J, with 15 bases in between. This CDR3 has 14 residues. The CDR3 loop reads CAWTRDNSKETQYF. CDR3 nucleotides: TGTGCCTGGACACGCGATAACAGCAAAGAGACCCAGTACTTC.

The rearrangement uses TRBV6-5 and TRBJ1-2, with D unclear. The germline CDR1 and CDR2 sequences are MNHEY and SVGAGI. The V end lost 0 bases, the J end lost 4 bases, and 9 bases lay between the germline ends. The CDR3 runs 14 residues. The CDR3 sequence: CASSYSNQAYGYTF. The DNA for the CDR3 is TGTGCCAGCAGTTACTCGAACCAGGCCTATGGCTACACCTTC.

V is TRBV6-6 and J is TRBJ2-1; D is unclear. The V gene's germline CDR1 is MNHNY and CDR2 SVGAGI (reference sequence). V gave up 4 bases and J gave up 8 bases, with 9 bases separating them. The CDR3 length is 12 residues. The CDR3 region is CASSFMTDEQFF. The CDR3 DNA follows: TGTGCCAGCAGTTTTATGACTGATGAGCAGTTCTTC.

The CDR3 spells CASSGELSNQPQHF. CDR3 nucleotide sequence: TGTGCCAGCAGTGGGGAGCTTAGCAATCAGCCCCAGCATTTT. The J gene is TRBJ1-5, the V gene TRBV2; D call uncertain. Germline V gene lookup returns CDR1 SNHLY and CDR2 FYNNEI. V dropped 4 bases and J dropped 0 bases, with 7 bases sitting between them. The CDR3 contains 14 residues. Complete variable domain (other parts from reference TRBV2 and TRBJ1-5): EPEVTQTPSHQVTQMGQEVILRCVPISNHLYFYWYRQILGQKVEFLVSFYNNEISEKSEIFDDQFSVERPDGSNFTLKIRSTKLEDSAMYFCASSGELSNQPQHFGDGTRLSIL.

This sequence joins TRBV12-3 or TRBV12-4 and TRBJ1-4, with D possibly being TRBD1 (5 bases). This CDR3 is built from 13 residues. Trimming left V 3 bases short and J 8 bases short, with 10 bases between. CDR3 bases: TGTGCCAGCAGTTTGGGGGAGGGAGAAAAACTGTTTTTT. Translation gives CASSLGEGEKLFF.

V is TRBV6-5 and J is TRBJ2-7; 12 nucleotides match TRBD2. With V trimmed by 4 bases and J by 2 bases, 3 bases remained unmatched. CDR3 length: 15 residues. Germline CDR1 MNHEY, CDR2 SVGAGI. The CDR3 DNA is TGTGCCAGCAGTTCTAGCGGGGGGGCCCCCTACGAGCAGTACTTC. Translated, it gives CASSSSGGAPYEQYF.

The chain uses TRBV5-1 and TRBJ1-1; the D gene is possibly TRBD1 (6 bases). Per the germline V gene, CDR1 is SGHRS and CDR2 is YFSETQ. V was trimmed by 1 base and J by 5 bases, leaving 9 bases between them. CDR3 length equals 13 residues. In nucleotides, the CDR3 is TGCGCCAGCAGCTTGACCGGGACAACTGAAGCTTTCTTT. Residues: CASSLTGTTEAFF.

This sequence joins TRBV7-2 and TRBJ2-2; 9 positions match TRBD2. J gave up 5 bases and V 1 base, and 5 bases lay outside the gene matches. Germline V gives CDR1 SGHTA, CDR2 FQGNSA. The CDR3 is 16 amino acids. The CDR3 sequence is CASSLVRLAGTGELFF. In DNA form, the CDR3 reads TGTGCCAGCAGCTTAGTCCGGCTAGCGGGGACCGGGGAGCTGTTTTTT.

The chain combines TRBV5-4 with TRBJ2-7, with 7 bases aligning to TRBD2. CDR3 length equals 15 residues. CDR1 and CDR2 (germline): SGHNT, YYREEE (reference sequence). V was clipped by 3 bases and J by 6 bases; unmatched bases: 12. CDR3 coding DNA: TGTGCCAGCAGCTGGACGGGGAGGGATATTCCCGAGCAGTACTTC. Amino acids: CASSWTGRDIPEQYF.

This rearrangement joins TRBV4-3 to TRBJ1-4; 7 nucleotides line up with TRBD1. This CDR3 region has 17 residues. The V segment lost 2 bases and the J segment 4 bases; nucleotides outside the gene matches: 10. Germline CDR1 and CDR2: LGHNA and YSLEER. The CDR3 nucleotides are TGCGCCAGCAGCCAACAGGGGGACAGAGGCCTTAATGAAAAACTGTTTTTT. It specifies CASSQQGDRGLNEKLFF.

This sequence joins TRBV19 and TRBJ2-1, with D possibly TRBD2 on 6 matching bases. The ends were cut back, 6 bases at V and 0 bases at J, with 9 bases in the middle. This CDR3 is built from 14 residues. Germline V gene sequence: CDR1 LNHDA, CDR2 SQIVND (reference sequence). Here the CDR3 DNA reads TGTGCCAGTAGCATGGGGGGCTCCTACAATGAGCAGTTCTTC. As protein: CASSMGGSYNEQFF.

The sample holds a few counts of this clone. Written as DNA, the CDR3 is TGCGCCAGCAGCTTGTCGACTAGCGGGCGCACAGATACGCAGTATTTT. As protein: CASSLSTSGRTDTQYF. This chain links TRBV5-1 with TRBJ2-3; TRBD2 aligns across 10 bases. The CDR3 is 16 residues long. Germline CDR1 reads SGHRS; CDR2 reads YFSETQ. The junction had 3 bases not matched to a gene; V was cut back by 1 base and J by 1 base.

The chain has TRBV4-3 and TRBJ1-1; D not certain. Germline values: CDR1 LGHNA, CDR2 YSLEER. CDR3 length: 15 residues. Trimming stripped 0 bases from V and 0 bases from J, with 8 bases between. CDR3 sequence: CASSQEPLMNTEAFF. The CDR3 nucleotides read TGCGCCAGCAGCCAAGAACCACTCATGAACACTGAAGCTTTCTTT.

The rearrangement joins TRBV7-2 to TRBJ2-7, with 8 bases aligning to TRBD2. This CDR3 region has 14 residues. V dropped 5 bases and J dropped 7; count of bases not matched to a gene: 10. Germline-derived CDR1 and CDR2 are SGHTA and FQGNSA. CDR3 amino acids: CASSPGGGYREQYF. CDR3 bases: TGTGCCAGCAGCCCCGGGGGGGGGTATCGAGAGCAGTACTTC.

This chain uses TRBV7-9 with TRBJ1-2; D not resolved. The V end was cut by 1 base, the J end by 8 bases, with 14 bases between. The germline CDR1 and CDR2 sequences are SEHNR and FQNEAQ (reference sequence). The CDR3 totals 14 residues. CDR3 sequence: CASSLGRGWGGYTF. CDR3 in DNA: TGTGCCAGCAGCTTAGGACGGGGTTGGGGAGGCTACACCTTC.

The chain is built from TRBV4-2 and TRBJ1-2; 7 bases are shared with TRBD1. The V gene's germline CDR1 is LGHNA and CDR2 YNFKEQ. The ends lost 0 bases at V and 2 bases at J; junction bases unmatched: 9. This CDR3 is built from 17 residues. CDR3 residues: CASSQDIRQGGNYGYTF. Here the CDR3 DNA reads TGTGCCAGCAGCCAAGATATTCGACAGGGTGGAAACTATGGCTACACCTTC.

This chain uses TRBV2 with TRBJ2-7; 12 nucleotides agree with TRBD1. Germline loops: CDR1 SNHLY, CDR2 FYNNEI. Germline trimming cut 9 bases from V and 7 bases from J; bases unmatched to any gene: 4. The CDR3 runs 12 residues. The CDR3 DNA reads TGTGCCAGGGGACAGGGGGCTCAAGAGCAGTACTTC. This gives the protein CARGQGAQEQYF.

The CDR3 bases are TGTGCCAGCAGCCAGGACTTAAGGACCTTTGGGAATGAGCAGTTCTTC. Protein: CASSQDLRTFGNEQFF. The chain employs TRBV3-1 (or the pseudogene TRBV3-2) and TRBJ2-1; possible D gene TRBD2, 5 bases. V lost 3 bases, J lost 7 bases, and 19 bases lay in between. This CDR3 comprises 16 residues. Germline V gene lookup returns CDR1 LGHDT and CDR2 YNNKEL (reference sequence).

V is TRBV13 and J is TRBJ2-5; maybe TRBD1 (6 bases). The CDR3 runs 16 residues. Germline values: CDR1 PRHDT, CDR2 FYEKMQ (reference sequence). The V end was cut by 0 bases, the J end by 4 bases, with 15 bases between. Here the CDR3 reads CASSLGQGIGGETQYF. The CDR3 DNA reads TGTGCCAGCAGCTTAGGCCAGGGGATCGGTGGAGAGACCCAGTACTTC.

The rearrangement joins TRBV7-2 to TRBJ1-3; D may be TRBD1 (6 bases). The V and J ends lost 3 bases and 0 bases respectively, with 9 bases between them. The CDR3 consists of 15 residues. CDR1 is SGHTA, CDR2 FQGNSA, per germline. Here the CDR3 DNA reads TGTGCCAGCAGCTTTGGGACATACTCTGGAAACACCATATATTTT. Translated: CASSFGTYSGNTIYF.